This record concerns one T cell receptor (beta chain) sequence. Its antigen is undetermined. Use of 60 Vbeta and 13 Jbeta primers characterized the PCR. Profiled with immunoSEQ multiplex PCR; TCRdb holds only in-frame clones, not every one. In the table there are approximately 150,000 clones, approximately 71% of which are singletons. This record comes from a study of cytomegalovirus exposure and HLA in healthy donors. Findings and caveats of the study: When the data were analyzed later, several of the most significant clusters appeared to be linked to common viral pathogens.

Donors had nominal health at sampling but likely had unrecorded immune exposures. Trimming shortened V by 3 bases and J by 5 bases, and 12 bases separated the two germline ends. From germline, CDR1 is SSHAT and CDR2 FNYEAQ (reference sequence). This CDR3 has 14 residues. This chain links TRBV7-7 with TRBJ2-3, with a tentative D call TRBD2 (7 bases). The sample was PBMCs. The origin of this receptor is a man aged 18 to 35 in good health and CMV-seropositive. The CDR3: CASSLNREGDTQYF. The CDR3 DNA is TGTGCCAGCAGCTTGAACAGGGAGGGAGATACGCAGTATTTT.